This entry features one TCR beta chain sequence. The CDR3 consists of 15 residues. This specimen comes from a study of blood T cell repertoires in COVID-19. On the study more broadly: Samples taken during acute and convalescent COVID-19 were collected in the United States, Italy and Spain. The analysed material was cDNA or gDNA that came from T cells, B-cell-depleted T cells, or PBMCs.

In the original processing: Amplification from reference gene primers served as the basis for estimated nucleated cell counts. Sequencing was performed with immunoSEQ multiplex PCR; in TCRdb, only in-frame clones are kept and a portion is missing. Clone size and the V and J calls come from that table; the DNA yielded D and trimming. The sample consists of 150,000 to 200,000 clones, about 86% of them appearing once. Sequences were obtained from peripheral blood. The chain uses TRBV21-1 and TRBJ2-7; the table's D call, TRBD1, was not checked against the DNA. TRBV21-1 is recorded as a pseudogene. The receptor comes from a middle-aged man with active or convalescent COVID-19. This CDR3 is CAVAAPGQGSAEQYF. The CDR3 DNA reads as TGTGCCGTCGCGGCTCCGGGACAGGGTTCCGCCGAGCAGTACTTC.